The TCR beta chain described here comes from a study of shared clonotypes between healthy human individuals. Germline loops: CDR1 SGHVS, CDR2 FNYEAQ. This CDR3 is 16 amino acids long. V shed 5 bases, J shed 2 bases, and the junction held 10 bases outside the gene matches. The method was immunoSEQ multiplex PCR; TCRdb's version includes in-frame clones alone and lacks a portion of them. The sample lists hundreds of thousands of clones; 60% to 80% were seen once. From CD4+ cells came CD45RA+ naive and CD45RA-negative memory subsets. Regarding the study as a whole: Large depth notwithstanding, sorted-subset sequencing proved incomplete by rarefaction. Against clonotypes common to all four donors, non-shared ones had lower generation probabilities.

With regard to this clone: The antigen remains undetermined.

The receptor's source is a woman younger than 45 in good health. The V call is TRBV7-6, the J call TRBJ2-5; 8 bases align to TRBD2. Sample: memory CD4+ T cells sorted from blood. Subset noted: CD45RA-negative fraction. The CDR3 DNA reads as TGTGCCAGCAGCAAAGGCGCGGGAGGACATCAAGAGACCCAGTACTTC. This sequence encodes CASSKGAGGHQETQYF.